This T cell receptor (beta chain) was observed in a study of beta chain features in type 1 diabetes. Study conclusions and caveats: Significant though moderate, a shortening of TCRB CDR3s appeared in all four CD4+ subsets of Type 1 diabetes patients. Naive, central memory and regulatory TCRB repertoires appeared more similar among patients than healthy donors. For type 1 diabetes patients, VDJ junctions showed fewer insertions and more deletions.

The entirety of the isolated RNA underwent reverse transcription, so expressed TCRB transcripts were sequenced. Clones were read by immunoSEQ multiplex PCR, and TCRdb kept only the in-frame ones, dropping some. The table lists approximately 110,000 clones, approximately 37% of them singletons. Sorting that relied on CD45RO/CCR7/CD25/CD127/CD95/CD27 yielded CD4+ naive, central memory, regulatory and stem cell-like memory cells. Comments on this clone: Its matching antigen is unknown.

The V end lost 0 bases, the J end lost 5 bases, and 10 bases lay between the germline ends. The CDR3 contains 15 residues. Germline CDR1 is SGHDN and CDR2 is FVKESK. The TCR sequence derives from a woman between 18 and 29 years old in good health. Source material: stem cell memory CD4+ T cells from blood. The genes are TRBV14 and TRBJ2-2; tentative D call: TRBD2 (5 bases). The CDR3 sequence: CASSQEGVRTGELFF. CDR3 DNA: TGTGCCAGCAGCCAAGAGGGAGTACGAACCGGGGAGCTGTTTTTT.